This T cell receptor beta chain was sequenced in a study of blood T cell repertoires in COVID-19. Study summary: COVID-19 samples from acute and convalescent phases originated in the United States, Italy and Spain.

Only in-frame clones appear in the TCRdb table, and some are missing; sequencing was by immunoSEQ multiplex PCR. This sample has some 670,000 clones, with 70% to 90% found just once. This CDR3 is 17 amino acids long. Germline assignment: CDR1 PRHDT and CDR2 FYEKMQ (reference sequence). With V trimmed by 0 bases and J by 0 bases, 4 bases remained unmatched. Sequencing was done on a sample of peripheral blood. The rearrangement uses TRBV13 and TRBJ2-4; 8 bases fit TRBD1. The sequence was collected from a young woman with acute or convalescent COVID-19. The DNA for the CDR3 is TGTGCCAGCAGCTTAGGCCGCAGGGGGCTAGCCAAAAACATTCAGTACTTC. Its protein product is CASSLGRRGLAKNIQYF.